The T cell receptor (beta chain) described here comes from a study of shared clonotypes between healthy human individuals. About the study: Donors had three CD4 naive, three CD4 memory, two CD8 naive and one CD8 memory plate apiece.

Naive CD8 cells, CD45RO-negative and positively selected for CCR7, excluded terminally differentiated effector memory CD45RA+ cells. General observations from the study: It was observed that about 5% of naive CD4 clonotypes were shared across a handful of donors.

Comment on this clone: As yet, its antigen is unknown.

Trimming removed 4 bases at V and 7 bases at J, with 11 bases between. From germline, CDR1 is SGHTA and CDR2 FQGNSA. The CDR3 totals 12 residues. The repertoire was sequenced with immunoSEQ multiplex PCR; TCRdb's copy has only in-frame clones and lacks some. This table holds 1.5 million to 2.5 million clones, around 96% found once. The chain couples TRBV7-2 to TRBJ2-7; a weak D match, TRBD1 (6 bases). The sequence came from a man between 18 and 29 years old in good health. Sequencing was performed on naive CD8+ T cells sorted from blood. CDR3 sequence reads: CASSWDTLEQYF. In DNA, the CDR3 is TGTGCCAGCAGCTGGGACACCTTGGAGCAGTACTTC.